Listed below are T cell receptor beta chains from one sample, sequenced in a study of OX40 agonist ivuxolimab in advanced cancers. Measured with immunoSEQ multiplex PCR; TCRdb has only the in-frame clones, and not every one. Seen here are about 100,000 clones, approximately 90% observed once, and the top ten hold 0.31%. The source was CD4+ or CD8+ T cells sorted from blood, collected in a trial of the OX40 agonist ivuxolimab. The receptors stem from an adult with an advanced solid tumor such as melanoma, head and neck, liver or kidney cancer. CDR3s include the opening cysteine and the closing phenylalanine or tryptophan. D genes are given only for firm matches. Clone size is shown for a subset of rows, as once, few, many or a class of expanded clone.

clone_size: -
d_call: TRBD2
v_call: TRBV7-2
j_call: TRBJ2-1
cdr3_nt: TGTGCCAGCAGCTCGTCCTCGGGGGGGAATGAGCAGTTCTTC
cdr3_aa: CASSSSSGGNEQFF

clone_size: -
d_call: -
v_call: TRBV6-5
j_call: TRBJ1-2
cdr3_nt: TGTGCCACCTTCCTCCAGGGGAAGGGTATTGGCTACACCTTC
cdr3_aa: CATFLQGKGIGYTF

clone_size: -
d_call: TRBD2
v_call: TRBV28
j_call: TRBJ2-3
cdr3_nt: TGTGCCAGCAGGTCCTCTAGCGGGAGGGAAAGGGAGACAGATACGCAGTATTTT
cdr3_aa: CASRSSSGRERETDTQYF

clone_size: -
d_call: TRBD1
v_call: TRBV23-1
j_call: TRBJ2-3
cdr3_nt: TGCGCCAGCAGTCTACAAAATACAGGGGACATCACAGATACGCAGTATTTT
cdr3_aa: CASSLQNTGDITDTQYF

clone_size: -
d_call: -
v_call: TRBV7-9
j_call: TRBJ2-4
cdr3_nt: TGTGCCAGCAGCTTATATGGTGTGGAGGGGGCGGTAAACATTCAGTACTTC
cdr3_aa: CASSLYGVEGAVNIQYF

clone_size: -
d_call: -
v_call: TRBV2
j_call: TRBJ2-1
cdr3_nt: TGTGCCAGCAGTGAAGAGGGACAAGCCTACAATGAGCAGTTCTTC
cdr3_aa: CASSEEGQAYNEQFF

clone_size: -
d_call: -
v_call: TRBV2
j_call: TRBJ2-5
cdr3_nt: TGTGCCAGCAGTGGGTATGGTAGGGGTCGAGAGACCCAGTACTTC
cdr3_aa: CASSGYGRGRETQYF

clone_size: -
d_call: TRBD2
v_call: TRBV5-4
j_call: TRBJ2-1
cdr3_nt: TGTGCCAGCAGCTTGGGTGGGGCTAGCGGGAGGGTTAATGAGCAGTTCTTC
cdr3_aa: CASSLGGASGRVNEQFF

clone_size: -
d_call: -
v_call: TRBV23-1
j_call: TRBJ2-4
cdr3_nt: TGCGCCAGCAGTCACCTCGGGGAGGGGGTACTAGCCAAAAACATTCAGTACTTC
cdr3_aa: CASSHLGEGVLAKNIQYF

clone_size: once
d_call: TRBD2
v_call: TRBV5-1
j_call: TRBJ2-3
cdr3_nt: TGCGCCAGCAGCCCGGGACTAGCGGGAGGATTCACAGATACGCAGTATTTT
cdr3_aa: CASSPGLAGGFTDTQYF

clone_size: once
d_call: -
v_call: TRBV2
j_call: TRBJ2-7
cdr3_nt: TGTGCCAGCAGTGATGGCGTGACTCTTCGGGGCGAGCAGTACTTC
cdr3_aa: CASSDGVTLRGEQYF

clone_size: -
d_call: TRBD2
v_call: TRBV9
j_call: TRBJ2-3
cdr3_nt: TGTGCCAGCAGCTTCCGAGCGGGAGAGGGCACAGATACGCAGTATTTT
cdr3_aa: CASSFRAGEGTDTQYF

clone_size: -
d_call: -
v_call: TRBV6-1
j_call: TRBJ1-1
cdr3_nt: TGTGCCAGCACGGTGAGGTTGAACACTGAAGCTTTCTTT
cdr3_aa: CASTVRLNTEAFF

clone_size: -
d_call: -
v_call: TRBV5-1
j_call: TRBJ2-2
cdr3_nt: TGCGCCAGCAGCTTACCGGTCAGGGGTCAAAACACCGGGGAGCTGTTTTTT
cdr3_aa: CASSLPVRGQNTGELFF

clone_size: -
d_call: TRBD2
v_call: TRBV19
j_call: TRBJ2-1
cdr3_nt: TGTGCCAGTAGTCCTGGGACTATTAACAATGAGCAGTTCTTC
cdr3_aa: CASSPGTINNEQFF

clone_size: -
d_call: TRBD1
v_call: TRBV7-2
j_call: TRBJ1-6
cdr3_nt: TGTGCCAGCAGCTTAGCACAGGGGAATTCACCCCTCCACTTT
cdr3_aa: CASSLAQGNSPLHF

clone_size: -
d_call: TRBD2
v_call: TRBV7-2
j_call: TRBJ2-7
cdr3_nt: TGTGCCAGCAGCTACGTCACTCTAGCGGCAGCTTCCCCCTACGAGCAGTACTTC
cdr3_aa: CASSYVTLAAASPYEQYF

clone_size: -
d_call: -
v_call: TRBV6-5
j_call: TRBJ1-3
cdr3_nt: TGTGCCAGCAGTCTCCATCTGCCCTCTGGAAACACCATATATTTT
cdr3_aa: CASSLHLPSGNTIYF

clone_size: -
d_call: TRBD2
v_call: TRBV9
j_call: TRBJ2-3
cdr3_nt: TGTGCCAGCAGCGTGACAGTAGCGGGAGGGCCTCAGGATACGCAGTATTTT
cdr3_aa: CASSVTVAGGPQDTQYF

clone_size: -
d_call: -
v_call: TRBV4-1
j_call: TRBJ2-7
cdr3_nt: TGCGCCAGCAGCCAAGTACGGACCCCCCCCTACGAGCAGTACTTC
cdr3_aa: CASSQVRTPPYEQYF

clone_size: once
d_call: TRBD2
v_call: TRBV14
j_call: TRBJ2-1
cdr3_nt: TGTGCCAGCAGCGTCTCCGGGACTAACCTCTACAATGAGCAGTTCTTC
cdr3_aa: CASSVSGTNLYNEQFF

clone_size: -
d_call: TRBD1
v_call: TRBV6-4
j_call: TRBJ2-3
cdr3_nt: TGTGCCAGCAGTGGAAGGACAGGGCCCCAAGATACGCAGTATTTT
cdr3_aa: CASSGRTGPQDTQYF

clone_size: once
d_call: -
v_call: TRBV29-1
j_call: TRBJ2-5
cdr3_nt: TGCAGCGCCGGACAATTCCAAGAGACCCAGTACTTC
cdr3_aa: CSAGQFQETQYF

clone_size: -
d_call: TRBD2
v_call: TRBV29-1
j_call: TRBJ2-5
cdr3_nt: TGCAGCGTTGGGACTAGCGGGAGGGCCGAGACCCAGTACTTC
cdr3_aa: CSVGTSGRAETQYF

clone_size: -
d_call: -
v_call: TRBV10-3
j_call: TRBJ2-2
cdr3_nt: TGTGCCATCAGTGATTCAGGGTTAGGCACCGGGGAGCTGTTTTTT
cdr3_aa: CAISDSGLGTGELFF

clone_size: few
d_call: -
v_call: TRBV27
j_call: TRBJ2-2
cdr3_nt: TGTGCCACCCGAGCGGGTCCATCCGGGGAGCTGTTTTTT
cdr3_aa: CATRAGPSGELFF

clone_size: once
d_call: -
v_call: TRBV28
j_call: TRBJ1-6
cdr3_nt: TGTGCCAGCAGGCCGTTGGGGGGGTATAATTCACCCCTCCACTTT
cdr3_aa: CASRPLGGYNSPLHF

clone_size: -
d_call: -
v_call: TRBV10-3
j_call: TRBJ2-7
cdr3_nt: TGTGCCATCATGAGGACAGAGATCTCCTACGAGCAGTACTTC
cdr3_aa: CAIMRTEISYEQYF

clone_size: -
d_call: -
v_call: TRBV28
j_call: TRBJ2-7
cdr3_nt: TGTGCCAGCAGTTCCCCCGCAACCAGCGCCTACGAGCAGTACTTC
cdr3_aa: CASSSPATSAYEQYF

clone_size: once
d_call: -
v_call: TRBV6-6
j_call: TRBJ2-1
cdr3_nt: TGTGCCAGCAGTTATACCGGAAATGAGCAGTTCTTC
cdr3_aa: CASSYTGNEQFF

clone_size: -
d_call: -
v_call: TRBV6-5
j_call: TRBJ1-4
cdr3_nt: TGTGCCAGCAGTTACAGAGGTGCCGAAAAACTGTTTTTT
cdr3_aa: CASSYRGAEKLFF

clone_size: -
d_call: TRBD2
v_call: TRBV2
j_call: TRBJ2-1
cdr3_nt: TGTGCCAGCAGTGAATCACTAGCGGGAGCCTATGAGCAGTTCTTC
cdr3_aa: CASSESLAGAYEQFF